Presented here are 8 T cell receptor beta chains from one specimen sequenced in a study of cytomegalovirus exposure and HLA in healthy donors. PCR primers comprised 60 Vbeta and 13 Jbeta primers. The table came from immunoSEQ multiplex PCR; TCRdb's copy has only in-frame clones and leaves some out. The table has 300,000 or so clones, 70% to 90% seen once. The sequencing input was PBMCs. The receptors originated from a woman between 40 and 50 years old in good health and CMV-seropositive.

The sample holds one count of this clone. This chain uses TRBV18 with TRBJ2-7; 7 nucleotides match TRBD1. Germline values: CDR1 KGHSH, CDR2 LQKENI. The V gene end was trimmed by 5 bases and the J gene end by 7 bases; junction bases not matched to a gene: 5. The CDR3 has 12 amino acids. DNA for the CDR3: TGTGCCAGCTCATCTAAGACAGGGGAGCAGTACTTC. Translation gives CASSSKTGEQYF.

The V call is TRBV25-1, the J call TRBJ1-2; D unclear. Trimming stripped 7 bases from V and 7 bases from J, with 10 bases between. CDR1 is MGHDK and CDR2 is SYGVNS in the germline V gene. The CDR3 consists of 11 residues. The CDR3 DNA reads as TGTGCCAGCACCGATGGGCGTGGCTACACCTTC. Translating it yields CASTDGRGYTF.

The chain carries TRBV21-1 and TRBJ2-3; the D call of TRBD2 is as the table states it, not checked on the DNA. TRBV21-1 is labeled a pseudogene. This CDR3 region has 19 residues. The CDR3 here is CASSKGRILAGGGADTQYF. CDR3 coding DNA: TGTGCCAGCAGCAAAGGAAGAATCCTAGCGGGAGGGGGGGCAGATACGCAGTATTTT.

This CDR3 reads CASSLRFGTYNEQFF. CDR3 nucleotide sequence: TGTGCCAGCAGTTTGCGGTTTGGGACTTACAATGAGCAGTTCTTC. The chain joins TRBV28 to TRBJ2-1; maybe TRBD2 (6 bases). The germline V gene encodes CDR1 MDHEN and CDR2 SYDVKM. The CDR3 has 15 residues. The V and J ends lost 3 bases and 4 bases respectively, with 13 bases between them.

The rearrangement joins TRBV28 to TRBJ1-3; the D gene is possibly TRBD1 (6 bases). The CDR3 consists of 14 residues. Germline assignment: CDR1 MDHEN and CDR2 SYDVKM. V was shortened by 6 bases and J by 3 bases, with 12 bases between the two germline ends. The DNA of the CDR3 is TGTGCCAGCAGCCCGGGGACAATTGGAAACACCATATATTTT. As protein: CASSPGTIGNTIYF.

V gene TRBV12-5 combines with J gene TRBJ1-2; 8 bases are shared with TRBD1. The CDR3 totals 13 residues. Germline trimming cut 6 bases from V and 4 bases from J; bases unmatched to any gene: 4. CDR1 and CDR2 (germline): LGHNT, FRNRAP. The CDR3 DNA follows: TGTGCTAGTGGCGACGGACAGGGCTATGGCTACACCTTC. Encoded protein: CASGDGQGYGYTF.

This chain uses TRBV7-9 with TRBJ2-3; unclear D gene. Trimming took 5 bases from V and 4 from J, leaving 13 bases between them. This CDR3 spans 14 amino acids. Germline V gene lookup returns CDR1 SEHNR and CDR2 FQNEAQ (reference sequence). The CDR3 region is CASSPQRGADTQYF. CDR3 coding DNA: TGTGCCAGCAGCCCCCAGAGAGGCGCAGATACGCAGTATTTT.

A few counts support this clone. J is TRBJ2-3 and V is TRBV2, with a possible D match to TRBD2 (5 bases). Germline CDR1 SNHLY, CDR2 FYNNEI. V gave up 6 bases and J gave up 0 bases, with 13 bases separating them. The CDR3 is made up of 15 amino acids. CDR3 sequence (DNA): TGTGCCAGCAGCGTCGACTATTCTAGCACAGATACGCAGTATTTT. Its translation: CASSVDYSSTDTQYF.